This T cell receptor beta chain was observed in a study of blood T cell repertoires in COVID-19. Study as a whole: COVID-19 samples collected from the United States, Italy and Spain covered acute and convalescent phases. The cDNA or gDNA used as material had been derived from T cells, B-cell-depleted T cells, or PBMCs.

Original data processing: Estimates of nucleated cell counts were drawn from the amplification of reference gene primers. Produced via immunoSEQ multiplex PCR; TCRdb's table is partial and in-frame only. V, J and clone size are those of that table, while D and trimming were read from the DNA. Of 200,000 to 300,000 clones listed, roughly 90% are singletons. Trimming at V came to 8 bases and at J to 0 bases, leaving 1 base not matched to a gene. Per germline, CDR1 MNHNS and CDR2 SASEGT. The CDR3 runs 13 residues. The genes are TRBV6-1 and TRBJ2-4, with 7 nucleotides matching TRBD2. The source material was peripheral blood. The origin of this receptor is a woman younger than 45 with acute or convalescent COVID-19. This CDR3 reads CASLAVAKNIQYF. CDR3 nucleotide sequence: TGTGCCAGCCTAGCGGTAGCCAAAAACATTCAGTACTTC.